Below are 27 T cell receptor beta chains sequenced from a single sample in a study of T cells in Graves' hyperthyroidism and ophthalmopathy. Amplified TCR beta CDR3 regions derived from RNA transcripts. HTBI primers drove first-round RT-PCR of the TCR CDR3. MiXCR, applied by TCRdb to the multiplex PCR reads, yields one record per CDR3 protein. The data contain under 400,000 distinct CDR3 sequences, about 15% of them singletons. The sequencing input was blood. All receptors derive from a woman aged 55-69 years with Graves' hyperthyroidism.

Many counts were recorded for this clonotype. The J gene is TRBJ1-2, the V gene TRBV12-3 or TRBV12-4, with D unclear. CDR3 size: 14 residues. Trimming removed 5 bases from V and 2 bases from J, with 12 bases in between. The CDR3, as DNA: TGTGCCAGCAGTCCACAGCACCGAAACTATGGCTACACCTTC. Its protein product is CASSPQHRNYGYTF.

There are many counts of this clonotype. The J gene is TRBJ2-5, the V gene TRBV20-1, with 7 bases that match TRBD1. Germline-derived CDR1 and CDR2 are DFQATT and SNEGSKA (reference sequence). This CDR3 region has 12 residues. Trimming took 4 bases from V and 9 from J; bases not matched to a gene: 8. The CDR3 loop reads CSANLPQGSQYF. In DNA, the CDR3 is TGCAGTGCTAACCTCCCACAGGGGTCCCAGTACTTC.

This clonotype was seen just once. V and J are TRBV11-2 and TRBJ2-2; D not resolved. Germline V gene sequence: CDR1 SGHAT, CDR2 FQNNGV. Trimming left V 3 bases short and J 1 base short, with 6 bases between. The CDR3 has 14 amino acids. CDR3 in DNA: TGTGCCAGCAGCTTTTCACGGAACACCGGGGAGCTGTTTTTT. It translates to CASSFSRNTGELFF. The variable domain in full, completed from reference TRBV11-2 and TRBJ2-2, reads EAGVAQSPRYKIIEKRQSVAFWCNPISGHATLYWYQQILGQGPKLLIQFQNNGVVDDSQLPKDRFSAERLKGVDSTLKIQPAKLEDSAVYLCASSFSRNTGELFFGEGSRLTVL.

At least ten counts were recorded for this clonotype. This chain uses TRBV27 with TRBJ1-2; perhaps TRBD1 as D (5 bases). The CDR3 is made up of 13 amino acids. The germline V gene has CDR1 MNHEY and CDR2 SMNVEV (reference sequence). Trimming took off 2 bases at V and 6 bases at J, with 10 bases between the two ends. The CDR3 DNA is TGTGCCAGCAGTTTAAGGGGATTCCATGGCTACACCTTC. Translated: CASSLRGFHGYTF.

The chain links TRBV12-3 or TRBV12-4 to TRBJ2-4; 7 nucleotides align to TRBD2. The V segment lost 3 bases and the J segment 1 base; nucleotides outside the gene matches: 6. CDR3 length equals 16 residues. The CDR3 region has the DNA TGTGCCAGCAGTTTGGCGGGAGTCGGGGCCAAAAACATTCAGTACTTC. Translation: CASSLAGVGAKNIQYF.

V and J are TRBV7-3 and TRBJ1-1, with D tentatively TRBD1 (6 bases). Germline assignment: CDR1 SGHTA and CDR2 FQGTGA. This CDR3 contains 14 residues. V lost 4 bases, J lost 1 base, and 10 bases lay in between. CDR3 sequence reads: CASSYSQGNTEAFF. DNA for the CDR3: TGTGCCAGCAGCTACTCACAGGGGAACACTGAAGCTTTCTTT.

This clonotype was picked up many times. The V gene is TRBV3-1, the J gene TRBJ1-1, with D perhaps matching TRBD1 (5 bases). The CDR3 contains 14 residues. The V gene's germline CDR1 is LGHDT and CDR2 YNNKEL (reference sequence). Trimming stripped 4 bases from V and 5 bases from J, with 14 bases between. The CDR3 is CASSPRGGGTEAFF. The CDR3, as DNA: TGTGCCAGCAGCCCCCGTGGGGGGGGGACTGAAGCTTTCTTT. Variable domain in full (rest from reference TRBV3-1 and TRBJ1-1): DTAVSQTPKYLVTQMGNDKSIKCEQNLGHDTMYWYKQDSKKFLKIMFSYNNKELIINETVPNRFSPKSPDKAHLNLHINSLELGDSAVYFCASSPRGGGTEAFFGQGTRLTVV.

The sample holds a few counts of this clonotype. The chain carries TRBV7-9 and TRBJ2-4; TRBD1 matches at 9 bases. The CDR3 length is 13 residues. Trimming took 5 bases from V and 8 from J; bases not matched to a gene: 4. CDR1 is SEHNR and CDR2 is FQNEAQ in the germline V gene (reference sequence). CDR3 region: CASSTDRGDIQYF. CDR3 bases: TGTGCCAGCAGCACGGACAGGGGAGACATTCAGTACTTC.

This clonotype appeared a few times. V gene TRBV4-1 combines with J gene TRBJ2-5; D tentatively reads TRBD1 or TRBD2 (5 bases each). V was pared by 2 bases and J by 5 bases, with 15 bases between. The CDR3 is made up of 15 amino acids. Germline loops: CDR1 MGHRA, CDR2 YSYEKL. The CDR3 DNA reads as TGCGCCAGCAGCCAACTGGGGCCCCGAGGGGAGACCCAGTACTTC. It translates to CASSQLGPRGETQYF.

This clonotype was recorded many times. The chain is built from TRBV7-9 and TRBJ2-7; tentative D call: TRBD1 (6 bases). Between the trimmed V and J ends, which lost 0 bases and 2 bases, there was a span of 17 bases. The CDR3 contains 17 residues. Looked up from germline, CDR1 is SEHNR and CDR2 is FQNEAQ (reference sequence). CDR3 protein: CASSLALKGTPTYEQYF. DNA for the CDR3: TGTGCCAGCAGCTTAGCGCTAAAGGGGACACCCACCTACGAGCAGTACTTC.

The gene calls are TRBV25-1 and TRBJ2-3; 13 bases map to TRBD2. The CDR3 has 17 residues. CDR1 is MGHDK and CDR2 is SYGVNS in the germline V gene. J gave up 3 bases and V 5 bases, and 8 bases lay outside the gene matches. The CDR3 DNA reads as TGTGCCAGCAGTCCTCGGACTAGCGGGAGAGGTACAGATACGCAGTATTTT. It yields the protein CASSPRTSGRGTDTQYF.

The chain is built from TRBV6-1 and TRBJ1-5, with D unclear. The CDR3 consists of 12 residues. CDR1 is MNHNS and CDR2 is SASEGT in the germline V gene. The germline V and J ends were trimmed by 3 bases and 5 bases, with 5 bases remaining between them. The chain's CDR3 is CASSESDQPQHF. The CDR3 coding sequence is TGTGCCAGCAGTGAGTCGGATCAGCCCCAGCATTTT.

Note on this clonotype: A read error is possible here, since a much larger clone lies one base away. J is TRBJ1-2 and V is TRBV6-4, with 7 bases fitting TRBD1. From germline, CDR1 is MRHNA and CDR2 SNTAGT. The trim removed 6 bases at V and 7 bases at J, leaving 11 bases unmatched. CDR3 size: 14 residues. The CDR3 DNA reads TGTGCCAGCAGCCGACAGGGAGGGGATCCTGGCTACACCTTC. It translates to CASSRQGGDPGYTF.

Many counts were recorded for this clonotype. The chain links TRBV12-3 or TRBV12-4 to TRBJ1-5; no reliable D call. The CDR3 covers 13 residues. The V and J ends lost 6 bases and 0 bases respectively, with 6 bases between them. The CDR3 DNA reads TGTGCCAGCAGCCAATATAGCAATCAGCCCCAGCATTTT. This encodes CASSQYSNQPQHF.

This clonotype has just a few counts. This chain links TRBV5-1 with TRBJ2-4; D gene ambiguous. Germline V CDR1 and CDR2: SGHRS, YFSETQ. The V and J ends lost 5 bases and 0 bases respectively, with 6 bases between them. The CDR3 is 13 amino acids. The CDR3 DNA reads as TGCGCCAGCAGGTCCATAGCCAAAAACATTCAGTACTTC. Residues: CASRSIAKNIQYF.

With respect to this clonotype: One end of the junction fails to match germline, which may point to a read error. The rearrangement uses TRBV3-1 and TRBJ2-6; possibly TRBD1 for D (5 bases). Germline CDR1 is LGHDT and CDR2 is YNNKEL (reference sequence). The CDR3 consists of 16 residues. This chain's CDR3 is CASSPYGHSGANVLAF. DNA of the CDR3: TGTGCCAGCAGCCCCTACGGGCACTCTGGGGCCAACGTCCTGGCTTTC.

This clonotype was counted only a few times. The genes are TRBV28 and TRBJ1-1; D ambiguous. V was shortened by 7 bases and J by 1 base, with 10 bases between the two germline ends. Germline CDR1 and CDR2: MDHEN and SYDVKM. CDR3 length equals 13 residues. CDR3 DNA: TGTGCCAGCAACCGAGCCCGGAACACTGAAGCTTTCTTT. Protein sequence: CASNRARNTEAFF. The whole variable domain, remainder taken from reference TRBV28 and TRBJ1-1, is DVKVTQSSRYLVKRTGEKVFLECVQDMDHENMFWYRQDPGLGLRLIYFSYDVKMKEKGDIPEGYSVSREKKERFSLILESASTNQTSMYLCASNRARNTEAFFGQGTRLTVV.

This clonotype was picked up a small number of times. DNA of the CDR3: TGTGCCTGGAGTGGCGGGACAGGGAATAATTCACCCCTCCACTTT. Translating it yields CAWSGGTGNNSPLHF. The rearrangement links TRBV30 to TRBJ1-6; 9 positions match TRBD1. The ends lost 1 base at V and 5 bases at J; junction bases unmatched: 3. Germline V gene data show CDR1 as GTSNPN and CDR2 as SVGIG (reference sequence). CDR3 length: 15 amino acids.

This clonotype has at least ten counts. J is TRBJ2-2 and V is TRBV6-5; no reliable D call. Per the germline V gene, CDR1 is MNHEY and CDR2 is SVGAGI. Trimming took off 0 bases at V and 1 base at J, with 6 bases between the two ends. This CDR3 contains 15 residues. CDR3 sequence (DNA): TGTGCCAGCAGTTACTCTCCACAGAACACCGGGGAGCTGTTTTTT. Its translation: CASSYSPQNTGELFF.

This clonotype was observed a few times. This chain joins TRBV7-9 and TRBJ1-1, with TRBD1 as a possible D gene (6 bases). The ends were cut back, 6 bases at V and 5 bases at J, with 16 bases in the middle. This CDR3 is built from 14 residues. CDR1 is SEHNR and CDR2 is FQNEAQ in the germline V gene (reference sequence). This chain's CDR3 is CASSFRQARTEAFF. CDR3 DNA: TGTGCCAGCAGTTTTCGACAGGCTCGGACTGAAGCTTTCTTT.

Many counts were recorded for this clonotype. The chain links TRBV6-1 to TRBJ2-5, with D perhaps TRBD2 (6 bases). The V end lost 8 bases, the J end lost 0 bases, and 16 bases lay between the germline ends. The CDR3 loop spans 15 amino acids. CDR1 and CDR2 from the germline V gene are MNHNS and SASEGT. In DNA form, the CDR3 reads TGTGCCAGCCGGCTCCTCGGGACTCACCAAGAGACCCAGTACTTC. Amino acid sequence: CASRLLGTHQETQYF.

Many counts were recorded for this clonotype. The V and J genes are TRBV12-3 or TRBV12-4 and TRBJ2-1; 8 bases align to TRBD2. V shed 3 bases and J 10 bases; nucleotides not matched to a gene: 14. This CDR3 contains 16 residues. The CDR3 sequence: CASSFRWLAGLGEQFF. CDR3 sequence (DNA): TGTGCCAGCAGTTTTCGGTGGCTAGCGGGTCTTGGAGAGCAGTTCTTC.

In this sample, this clonotype turned up many times. The chain links TRBV7-8 to TRBJ2-5; the match to TRBD1 covers 7 bases. Germline lookup yields CDR1 SGHVS and CDR2 FQNEAQ. The CDR3 consists of 16 residues. After removal of 1 base from V and 2 bases from J, the junction contained 7 bases not matched to a gene. This CDR3 is CASSLVTGTEQETQYF. CDR3 in DNA: TGTGCCAGCAGCTTAGTAACCGGGACAGAACAAGAGACCCAGTACTTC.

Many counts were recorded for this clonotype. As DNA, the CDR3 is TGTGCCAGCAGCTTAGATCGCGGGGGGGTTGGGGAGACCCAGTACTTC. It codes for CASSLDRGGVGETQYF. This sequence joins TRBV11-2 and TRBJ2-5; TRBD2 agrees at 9 bases. V was pared by 0 bases and J by 5 bases, with 7 bases of the junction left unmatched. Germline V gene sequence: CDR1 SGHAT, CDR2 FQNNGV. This CDR3 comprises 16 residues. Together with reference TRBV11-2 and TRBJ2-5, the CDR3 gives the full variable domain: EAGVAQSPRYKIIEKRQSVAFWCNPISGHATLYWYQQILGQGPKLLIQFQNNGVVDDSQLPKDRFSAERLKGVDSTLKIQPAKLEDSAVYLCASSLDRGGVGETQYFGPGTRLLVL.

This clonotype was found many times. The chain couples TRBV3-1 to TRBJ1-1; D unresolved. Looked up from germline, CDR1 is LGHDT and CDR2 is YNNKEL (reference sequence). V was cut by 6 bases and J by 1 base, with 12 bases left in between. This CDR3 has 14 residues. DNA of the CDR3: TGTGCCAGCAGGACAAGTGCGGGGAACACTGAAGCTTTCTTT. Translating gives CASRTSAGNTEAFF.

This clonotype was seen repeatedly, ten times or more. This chain uses TRBV7-9 with TRBJ2-5; 10 positions agree with TRBD2. The CDR3 spans 15 residues. Trimming removed 3 bases from V and 4 bases from J; junction bases left unmatched: 5. Germline lookup yields CDR1 SEHNR and CDR2 FQNEAQ (reference sequence). The CDR3 spells CASSFLAGVAETQYF. The CDR3 DNA reads TGTGCCAGCAGCTTTCTAGCGGGAGTTGCAGAGACCCAGTACTTC.

This clonotype has at least ten counts. The chain employs TRBV7-9 and TRBJ2-7; D remains ambiguous. CDR3 size: 12 residues. The V end was cut by 5 bases, the J end by 4 bases, with 9 bases between. Germline V gene sequence: CDR1 SEHNR, CDR2 FQNEAQ (reference sequence). In nucleotides, the CDR3 is TGTGCCAGCAGCAAAGAGGAGTACGAGCAGTACTTC. Amino acids: CASSKEEYEQYF.